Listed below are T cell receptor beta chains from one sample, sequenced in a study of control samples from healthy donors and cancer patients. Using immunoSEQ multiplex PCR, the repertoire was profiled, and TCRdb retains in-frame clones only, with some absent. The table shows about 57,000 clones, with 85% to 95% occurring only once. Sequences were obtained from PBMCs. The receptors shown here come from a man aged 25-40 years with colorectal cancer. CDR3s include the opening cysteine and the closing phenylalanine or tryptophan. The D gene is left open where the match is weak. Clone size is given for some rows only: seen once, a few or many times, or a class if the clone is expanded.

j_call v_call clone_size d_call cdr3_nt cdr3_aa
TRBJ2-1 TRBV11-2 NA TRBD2 TGTGCCAGCAGCTTAGGGGCTAGCGGGTACAATGAGCAGTTCTTC CASSLGASGYNEQFF
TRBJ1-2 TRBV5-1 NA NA TGCGCCAGCAGCCCTCAGGGGAGCGGGGGGTATGGCTACACCTTC CASSPQGSGGYGYTF
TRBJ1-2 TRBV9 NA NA TGTGCCAGCAGCTCCCTTGGGGGGGACGGCTACACCTTC CASSSLGGDGYTF
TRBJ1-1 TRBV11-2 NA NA TGTGCCAGCAGCTTAGTTGGGGGGCGGGACACTGAAGCTTTCTTT CASSLVGGRDTEAFF
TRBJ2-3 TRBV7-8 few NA TGTGCCAGCAGCTCCGCCTGGGCGGCCCCTGAAGATACGCAGTATTTT CASSSAWAAPEDTQYF
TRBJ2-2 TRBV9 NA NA TGTGCCAGCAGCCCTTCCCCAGGGGCAGGGGCGAACACCGGGGAGCTGTTTTTT CASSPSPGAGANTGELFF
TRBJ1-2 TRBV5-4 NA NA TGTGCCAGCAGCTTGAGGGGGGGAGGCTACACCTTC CASSLRGGGYTF
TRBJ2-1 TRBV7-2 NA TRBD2 TGTGCCAGCAGCTTAGGTCTAGCGGGGGGGGAGCAGTTCTTC CASSLGLAGGEQFF
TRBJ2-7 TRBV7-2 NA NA TGTGCCAGCAGCCTCCTCGGCGCGGCGTACGAGCAGTACTTC CASSLLGAAYEQYF
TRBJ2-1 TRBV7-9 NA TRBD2 TGTGCCAGCAGCCTTACTAGCGGGGGGTCAAATGAGCAGTTCTTC CASSLTSGGSNEQFF
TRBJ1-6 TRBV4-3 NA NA TGCGCCAGCAGCCAAAACTATGCCCTAAGCAATTCACCCCTCCACTTT CASSQNYALSNSPLHF
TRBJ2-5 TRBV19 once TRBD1 TGTGCCAGTAGTACGGGACAGGCGAGCGACTGGACCCAGTACTTC CASSTGQASDWTQYF
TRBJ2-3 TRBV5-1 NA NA TGCGCCAGCAGCTTGTCGCTACCCGGGGGCCCTCCCCGCACAGATACGCAGTATTTT CASSLSLPGGPPRTDTQYF
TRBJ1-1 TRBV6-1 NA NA TGTGCCAGCAGTGATCCGGGGATGAACACTGAAGCTTTCTTT CASSDPGMNTEAFF
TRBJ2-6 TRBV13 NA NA TGTGCCAGCAGCCTTGGGGCCAACGTCCTGACTTTC CASSLGANVLTF
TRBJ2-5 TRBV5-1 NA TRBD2 TGCGCCAGCAGCTTGGAAAGCGGGGGAGGGGCCCAGTACTTC CASSLESGGGAQYF
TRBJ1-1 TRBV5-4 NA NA TGTGCCAGCAGCCTTCCCGGACCAGGGGACACTGAAGCTTTCTTT CASSLPGPGDTEAFF
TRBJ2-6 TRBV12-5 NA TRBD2 TGTGCTAGTGGTTTGTCACGGGGGGGACTGACTGTCTCTGGGGCCAACGTCCTGACTTTC CASGLSRGGLTVSGANVLTF
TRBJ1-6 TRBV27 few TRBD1 TGTGCCAGCAGATACCAGGGCAGGGGGCTTCTCTCACCCCTCCACTTT CASRYQGRGLLSPLHF
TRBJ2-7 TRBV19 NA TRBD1 TGTGCCAGTAGTGACAGGGGGCTACGTAACGAGCAGTACTTC CASSDRGLRNEQYF
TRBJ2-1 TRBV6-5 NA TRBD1 TGTGCCAGCAGACCGGACAGGGATACCTACAATGAGCAGTTCTTC CASRPDRDTYNEQFF
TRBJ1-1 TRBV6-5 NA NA TGTGCCAGCATAACTAACCCGGGCACTGAAGCTTTCTTT CASITNPGTEAFF
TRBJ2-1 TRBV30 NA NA TGTGCCTGGAGTGAGACGGGGAGCTACAATGAGCAGTTCTTC CAWSETGSYNEQFF
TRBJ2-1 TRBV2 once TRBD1 TGTGCCAGCAGTGAAGCGCGGGGACAGGCTGCCTACAATGAGCAGTTCTTC CASSEARGQAAYNEQFF
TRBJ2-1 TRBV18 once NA TGTGCCAGCTCACCATCAGGGAACAATGAGCAGTTCTTC CASSPSGNNEQFF
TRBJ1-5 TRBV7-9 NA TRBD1 TGTGCCAGCAGCTTAACCCCGGGACAGGACTATAGCAATCAGCCCCAGCATTTT CASSLTPGQDYSNQPQHF
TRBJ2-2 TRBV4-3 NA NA TGCGCCAGCAGCCAAGATCGGGGGACAGCATTGAACACCGGGGAGCTGTTTTTT CASSQDRGTALNTGELFF
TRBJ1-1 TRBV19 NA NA TGTGCCAGTAAACCTGGGGTCGACACTGAAGCTTTCTTT CASKPGVDTEAFF
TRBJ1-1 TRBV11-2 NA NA TGTGCCAGCAGCGGCGAAAGGGGGTACACTGAAGCTTTCTTT CASSGERGYTEAFF
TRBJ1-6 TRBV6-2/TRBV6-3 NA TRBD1 TGTGCCAGCAGTTACCTTGGACAGGGGAATTCACCCCTCCACTTT CASSYLGQGNSPLHF
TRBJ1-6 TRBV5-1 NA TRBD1 TGCGCCAGCAGCACTGGGACAGGGCACGATTCACCCCTCCACTTT CASSTGTGHDSPLHF
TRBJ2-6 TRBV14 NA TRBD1 TGTGCCAGCAGCCAGGTTACAGGGGGTCCCCTTTCTGGGGCCAACGTCCTGACTTTC CASSQVTGGPLSGANVLTF
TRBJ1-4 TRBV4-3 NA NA TGCGCCAGCAGCCCAGTAGGTAGTTTGGGCGAAAAACTGTTTTTT CASSPVGSLGEKLFF
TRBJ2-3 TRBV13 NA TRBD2 TGTGCCAGCAGCTTAGGCCTAGCGGGGGGGTACGGAGATACGCAGTATTTT CASSLGLAGGYGDTQYF
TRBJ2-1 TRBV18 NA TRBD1 TGTGCCAGCTCACCACCCGGGACAGGGCTAGACAATGAGCAGTTCTTC CASSPPGTGLDNEQFF
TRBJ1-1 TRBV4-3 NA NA TGCGCCAGCAGCCAAGCTACCAACAGCGGGGAAGGGACTGAAGCTTTCTTT CASSQATNSGEGTEAFF
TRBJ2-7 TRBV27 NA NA TGTGCCAGCACCTCGATGGGGACCTACGAGCAGTACTTC CASTSMGTYEQYF
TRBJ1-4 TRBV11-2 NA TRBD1 TGTGCCAGCAGCCCAGGGACAGGCAGGAAACTGTTTTTT CASSPGTGRKLFF
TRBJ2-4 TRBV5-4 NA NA TGTGCCAGCAGCTTGGACCTAGCCAAAAACATTCAGTACTTC CASSLDLAKNIQYF
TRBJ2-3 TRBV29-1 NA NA TGCAGCTTTTCCCCGCCTATAGGTACAGATACGCAGTATTTT CSFSPPIGTDTQYF
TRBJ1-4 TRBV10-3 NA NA TGTGCCATCAGTGAGTCGAATACAGTCGTAAATGAAAAACTGTTTTTT CAISESNTVVNEKLFF
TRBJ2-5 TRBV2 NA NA TGTGCCAGCAGTCGAACCCGGAATCGGGAGACCCAGTACTTC CASSRTRNRETQYF
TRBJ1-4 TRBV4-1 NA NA TGCGCCAGCAGCCCGACATGGACTCCAAATGAAAAACTGTTTTTT CASSPTWTPNEKLFF
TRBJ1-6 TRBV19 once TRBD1 TGTGCCAGTAGTGCCGCAGACAGGGGCATCAATTCACCCCTCCACTTT CASSAADRGINSPLHF
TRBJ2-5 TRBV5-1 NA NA TGCGCCAGCAGCTTGGTCCAGGTAGATACAGAGACCCAGTACTTC CASSLVQVDTETQYF
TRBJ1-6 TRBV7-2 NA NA TGTGCCAGTGAGGGCTCCTATAATTCACCCCTCCACTTT CASEGSYNSPLHF
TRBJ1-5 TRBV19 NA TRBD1 TGTGCCAGTAGTGGGGGACAGGCCAATCAGCCCCAGCATTTT CASSGGQANQPQHF
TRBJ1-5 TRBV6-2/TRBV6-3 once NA TGTGCCAGCACCCCCCAACGGGGCCCTCCACAGCCCCAGCATTTT CASTPQRGPPQPQHF
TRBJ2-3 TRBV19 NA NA TGTGCCAGTAGTAGCAGGGCCCACACAGATACGCAGTATTTT CASSSRAHTDTQYF
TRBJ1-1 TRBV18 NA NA TGTGCCAGCTCACCAAGGGCCCATGAAGCTTTCTTT CASSPRAHEAFF
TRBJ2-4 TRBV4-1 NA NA TGCGCCAGCAGCCAAGGAGTAAGGACCTCCGGTGGCAAAAACATTCAGTACTTC CASSQGVRTSGGKNIQYF
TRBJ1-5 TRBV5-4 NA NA TGTGCCAGCAGCTTGGGGGAGGGCCAGCCCCAGCATTTT CASSLGEGQPQHF